One and the same sample provided the 20 T cell receptor beta chains below, sequenced in a study of CD8+ T cells in alopecia areata. The treatment: oral pan-JAK inhibitor, 5-10 mg twice daily. TCR sequencing used cDNA made by reverse transcription of extracted RNA. Sequencing was performed with immunoSEQ multiplex PCR; in TCRdb, only in-frame clones are kept and a portion is missing. Of about 220,000 clones detected, more than 45% appear once; the ten largest clones hold roughly 1.4%. Material: CD4+ T cells sorted from blood, obtained at week 4, from a patient treated with tofacitinib. The receptors shown here come from a human donor with alopecia areata.

This clone was detected only a few times. Written as DNA, the CDR3 is TGTGCCAGCAGCTTAGCATTACAGGGGGATGAGCAGTTCTTC. Translated, it gives CASSLALQGDEQFF. The chain joins TRBV11-2 to TRBJ2-1; 8 bases agree with TRBD1. The junction had 4 bases not matched to a gene; V was cut back by 1 base and J by 8 bases. Germline assignment: CDR1 SGHAT and CDR2 FQNNGV. CDR3 length: 14 residues.

This clone turned up a few times. V and J are TRBV29-1 and TRBJ2-7, with D possibly being TRBD2 (6 bases). The germline V gene encodes CDR1 SQVTM and CDR2 ANQGSEA. The V and J ends lost 6 bases and 1 base respectively, with 10 bases between them. The CDR3 loop spans 12 amino acids. The CDR3, as DNA: TGCAGCGTGGGGACTGAATCCTACGAGCAGTACTTC. Translating it yields CSVGTESYEQYF.

In DNA form, the CDR3 reads TGTGCCAGCAGTTTTCGCGGACAGGGGATAGGATCAGAGACCCAGTACTTC. Protein product: CASSFRGQGIGSETQYF. This chain links TRBV27 with TRBJ2-5, with 9 bases that match TRBD1. The junction had 12 bases not matched to a gene; V was cut back by 3 bases and J by 4 bases. The CDR3 contains 17 residues. Germline V gene lookup returns CDR1 MNHEY and CDR2 SMNVEV (reference sequence).

This clone was counted between two and nine times. The CDR3 loop is CASSLGGGAYNEQFF. CDR3 coding DNA: TGTGCCAGCAGCTTAGGAGGGGGGGCCTACAATGAGCAGTTCTTC. The rearrangement links TRBV11-1 to TRBJ2-1, with D tentatively TRBD2 (7 bases). The ends were cut back, 1 base at V and 2 bases at J, with 9 bases in the middle. From germline, CDR1 is SGHAT and CDR2 FQDESV (reference sequence). The CDR3 has 15 amino acids.

The chain joins TRBV7-2 to TRBJ2-1, with no clear D. The germline V and J ends were trimmed by 3 bases and 10 bases, with 10 bases remaining between them. The CDR3 covers 12 residues. Germline-derived CDR1 and CDR2 are SGHTA and FQGNSA. CDR3 region: CASSFVVREQFF. The CDR3 DNA reads as TGTGCCAGCAGCTTTGTGGTTCGGGAGCAGTTCTTC.

The rearrangement uses TRBV9 and TRBJ2-3; 8 bases are shared with TRBD2. CDR3 length: 14 amino acids. Unmatched junction bases numbered 3, after V lost 6 bases and J lost 0 bases. Germline V gives CDR1 SGDLS, CDR2 YYNGEE. In nucleotides, the CDR3 is TGTGCCAGCACAGTAGCGGGGAGCACAGATACGCAGTATTTT. It translates to CASTVAGSTDTQYF. Filled out from reference TRBV9 and TRBJ2-3, the complete variable domain reads DSGVTQTPKHLITATGQRVTLRCSPRSGDLSVYWYQQSLDQGLQFLIQYYNGEERAKGNILERFSAQQFPDLHSELNLSSLELGDSALYFCASTVAGSTDTQYFGPGTRLTVL.

This chain links TRBV30 with TRBJ1-1, with 8 nucleotides matching TRBD1. V lost 3 bases, J lost 3 bases, and 3 bases stayed unmatched. The germline gives CDR1 GTSNPN, CDR2 SVGIG (reference sequence). The CDR3 has 13 amino acids. CDR3 DNA sequence: TGTGCCTGGAGGGCGGACAGGGACACTGAAGCTTTCTTT. Encoded protein: CAWRADRDTEAFF.

The rearrangement joins TRBV30 to TRBJ2-7, with D tentatively TRBD2 (6 bases). In germline, CDR1 is GTSNPN, CDR2 SVGIG (reference sequence). The ends were cut back, 4 bases at V and 9 bases at J, with 31 bases in the middle. The CDR3 spans 17 residues. The CDR3 coding sequence is TGTGCCTGGAAAATCGGAGGCTCCGGGACTGCCGGAGTAGGGCAGTACTTC. This sequence encodes CAWKIGGSGTAGVGQYF. Filled out from reference TRBV30 and TRBJ2-7, the complete variable domain reads SQTIHQWPATLVQPVGSPLSLECTVEGTSNPNLYWYRQAAGRGLQLLFYSVGIGQISSEVPQNLSASRPQDRQFILSSKKLLLSDSGFYLCAWKIGGSGTAGVGQYFGPGTRLTVT.

This rearrangement joins TRBV7-6 to TRBJ2-7, with a tentative D call TRBD1 (5 bases). V lost 1 base and J lost 5, with 12 bases in between. CDR1 and CDR2 (germline): SGHVS, FNYEAQ. This CDR3 comprises 14 residues. CDR3 in amino acids: CASSLVGQGHEQYF. In DNA form, the CDR3 reads TGTGCCAGCAGCTTAGTCGGGCAGGGCCACGAGCAGTACTTC.

The rearrangement joins TRBV5-1 to TRBJ2-7; D is ambiguous. The V and J ends lost 2 bases and 0 bases respectively, with 9 bases between them. Per the germline V gene, CDR1 is SGHRS and CDR2 is YFSETQ. The CDR3 covers 14 residues. The CDR3: CASSFLERSYEQYF. CDR3 sequence (DNA): TGCGCCAGCAGCTTTTTGGAACGCTCCTACGAGCAGTACTTC.

The chain uses TRBV4-1 and TRBJ1-5; no clear D gene. The germline V gene has CDR1 MGHRA and CDR2 YSYEKL. Trimming cost V 0 bases and J 5 bases, with 5 bases left between them. The CDR3 contains 13 residues. The CDR3 is CASSQEIHQPQHF. As DNA, the CDR3 is TGCGCCAGCAGCCAAGAAATTCATCAGCCCCAGCATTTT.

V gene TRBV2 combines with J gene TRBJ2-2; D gene uncertain. The V end was cut by 1 base, the J end by 8 bases, with 14 bases between. The germline gives CDR1 SNHLY, CDR2 FYNNEI. The CDR3 extends over 15 amino acids. The CDR3 DNA sequence: TGTGCCAGCAGTGAAGGACTGACCTCATCAGGGGAGCTGTTTTTT. Its translation: CASSEGLTSSGELFF.

The chain combines TRBV14 with TRBJ2-2, with D possibly matching TRBD1 (5 bases). From germline, CDR1 is SGHDN and CDR2 FVKESK. The V and J ends lost 4 bases and 2 bases respectively, with 11 bases between them. The CDR3 consists of 15 residues. CDR3 coding DNA: TGTGCCAGCAGCCCACCCGGACATAACACCGGGGAGCTGTTTTTT. Its protein is CASSPPGHNTGELFF.

This clone occurred a few times. This chain uses TRBV10-3 with TRBJ1-4; 9 bases align to TRBD1. Germline trimming cut 11 bases from V and 6 bases from J; bases unmatched to any gene: 7. This CDR3 has 13 residues. CDR1 ENHRY and CDR2 SYGVKD come from the germline V gene. CDR3: CAAHRGLDEKLFF. For the CDR3, the DNA is TGTGCCGCCCACAGGGGGCTTGATGAAAAACTGTTTTTT.

This clone was counted a few times. V usage is TRBV10-2 and J usage is TRBJ2-1, with unresolved D. CDR3 size: 14 residues. The germline V gene encodes CDR1 WSHSY and CDR2 SAAADI. Trimming left V 6 bases short and J 5 bases short, with 14 bases between. CDR3 nucleotides: TGCGCCAGCAGGGACCAACTCAAGGACAATGAGCAGTTCTTC. It is translated as CASRDQLKDNEQFF.

V and J are TRBV6-5 and TRBJ1-2, with 8 bases fitting TRBD1. Germline V CDR1 and CDR2: MNHEY, SVGAGI. Germline trimming cut 8 bases from V and 8 bases from J; bases unmatched to any gene: 10. CDR3 length equals 13 residues. The CDR3 spells CASGEDRAQGYTF. As DNA, the CDR3 is TGTGCCAGCGGGGAGGACAGGGCACAAGGCTACACCTTC.

This chain joins TRBV29-1 and TRBJ2-7, with a possible D match to TRBD1 (6 bases). Per germline, CDR1 SQVTM and CDR2 ANQGSEA. The CDR3 is made up of 13 amino acids. With 5 bases removed from V and 7 bases from J, the gap between germline ends came to 18 bases. The CDR3 spells CSVSSQGSGEQYF. The CDR3 DNA follows: TGCAGCGTTTCGTCCCAGGGGTCCGGAGAGCAGTACTTC.

This clone was counted a few times. The chain recombines TRBV11-2 with TRBJ1-1, with D maybe TRBD1 (5 bases). Germline loops: CDR1 SGHAT, CDR2 FQNNGV. This CDR3 is 13 amino acids long. V lost 3 bases, J lost 1 base, and 6 bases lay in between. DNA for the CDR3: TGTGCCAGCAGCTTCGACAGGAACACTGAAGCTTTCTTT. Its translation: CASSFDRNTEAFF.

A single count supports this clone. The V call is TRBV29-1, the J call TRBJ1-2; perhaps TRBD1 as D (6 bases). Trimming pared 7 bases from V and 8 bases from J, leaving 20 bases between. The CDR3 extends over 13 amino acids. Germline CDR1 SQVTM, CDR2 ANQGSEA. The CDR3 loop reads CSAATSRDIGYTF. CDR3 nucleotide sequence: TGCAGCGCCGCAACCTCACGGGACATAGGCTACACCTTC.

To note about this clone: Other DNA sequences in this sample translate to the same CDR3. The V call is TRBV29-1, the J call TRBJ2-7; a possible D gene is TRBD1 (6 bases). The length of the CDR3 is 11 residues. Germline loops: CDR1 SQVTM, CDR2 ANQGSEA. The ends were cut back, 6 bases at V and 2 bases at J, with 8 bases in the middle. The CDR3 region has the DNA TGCAGCGTGGCAGGGGCCTACGAGCAGTACTTC. Translated, it gives CSVAGAYEQYF.